These 26 T cell receptor beta chains came from one sample sequenced in a study of memory CD4+ T cells and cytomegalovirus serostatus. Profiling relied on immunoSEQ multiplex PCR, and the TCRdb table lists in-frame clones only, not all of them. The sample carries approximately 88,000 clones, about 80% recorded once. The sort gate was single viable CD3+CD4+CD8-CD45RO+ cells for memory CD4+ T cells. The sample was memory CD4+ T cells from blood. The receptors shown here come from an adult in good health and CMV-seropositive.

V is TRBV5-1 and J is TRBJ2-3; 8 bases align to TRBD2. This CDR3 has 17 residues. Losses at the gene ends were 4 bases for V and 0 bases for J; bases not matched to a gene: 10. The germline CDR1 and CDR2 sequences are SGHRS and YFSETQ. CDR3 amino acids: CASSKGTRGASTDTQYF. The CDR3 DNA reads TGCGCCAGCAGCAAAGGGACTAGGGGAGCTAGCACAGATACGCAGTATTTT.

The V and J genes are TRBV9 and TRBJ2-3; either TRBD1 or TRBD2 may fit D (5 bases each). Germline loops: CDR1 SGDLS, CDR2 YYNGEE. CDR3 size: 14 residues. Trimming stripped 0 bases from V and 4 bases from J, with 9 bases between. The CDR3 bases are TGTGCCAGCAGCGTAGTATGGGGGTCAGATACGCAGTATTTT. This codes for CASSVVWGSDTQYF.

This clone was seen a few times. This sequence joins TRBV10-3 and TRBJ1-1; weak D call: TRBD1 (5 bases). The CDR3 spans 13 residues. CDR1 and CDR2 (germline): ENHRY, SYGVKD. The ends were cut back, 6 bases at V and 0 bases at J, with 8 bases in the middle. The CDR3, as DNA: TGTGCCATCAGAGGGGATTTGAACACTGAAGCTTTCTTT. Protein: CAIRGDLNTEAFF.

The chain couples TRBV7-8 to TRBJ2-2; 12 bases are a match to TRBD2. CDR1 is SGHVS and CDR2 is FQNEAQ in the germline V gene. The ends lost 7 bases at V and 6 bases at J; junction bases unmatched: 9. CDR3 length: 16 amino acids. CDR3 amino acids: CASTPVLAGGSGELFF. CDR3 DNA: TGTGCCAGCACCCCCGTGCTAGCGGGAGGGTCCGGGGAGCTGTTTTTT.

The chain recombines TRBV15 with TRBJ2-6, with unresolved D. CDR1 is LNHNV, CDR2 YYDKDF, per germline (reference sequence). V was cut by 1 base and J by 9 bases, with 4 bases left in between. This CDR3 spans 12 amino acids. The CDR3 coding sequence is TGTGCCACCAGCAGAGGAATCAACGTCCTGACTTTC. It is translated as CATSRGINVLTF. Full variable domain (missing parts from reference TRBV15 and TRBJ2-6): DAMVIQNPRYQVTQFGKPVTLSCSQTLNHNVMYWYQQKSSQAPKLLFHYYDKDFNNEADTPDNFQSRRPNTSFCFLDIRSPGLGDTAMYLCATSRGINVLTFGAGSRLTVL.

The chain carries TRBV4-2 and TRBJ2-1; 11 nucleotides align to TRBD2. This CDR3 is built from 16 residues. Germline CDR1 LGHNA, CDR2 YNFKEQ. Trimming at V came to 0 bases and at J to 5 bases, leaving 3 bases not matched to a gene. The CDR3 loop reads CASSQDPSGGNNEQFF. CDR3 coding DNA: TGTGCCAGCAGCCAAGATCCTAGCGGGGGGAACAATGAGCAGTTCTTC.

V gene TRBV29-1 combines with J gene TRBJ2-3; D possibly corresponds to TRBD1 (6 bases). Germline V gene lookup returns CDR1 SQVTM and CDR2 ANQGSEA. CDR3 size: 13 residues. Trimming cost V 4 bases and J 3 bases, with 11 bases left between them. Here the CDR3 DNA reads TGCAGCGTTGGGCCCAGGGGAACAGATACGCAGTATTTT. This encodes CSVGPRGTDTQYF.

This clone was counted a few times. This chain connects TRBV27 to TRBJ1-4; 9 nucleotides match TRBD1. This CDR3 contains 13 residues. CDR1 is MNHEY and CDR2 is SMNVEV in the germline V gene (reference sequence). V trimming: 8 bases; J trimming: 8 bases; junction bases outside the gene matches: 6. This chain's CDR3 is CASQGQGREKLFF. CDR3 in DNA: TGTGCCAGCCAGGGACAGGGTCGGGAAAAACTGTTTTTT.

This rearrangement joins TRBV2 to TRBJ2-1; D gene unclear. Germline values: CDR1 SNHLY, CDR2 FYNNEI. Trimming took 3 bases from V and 7 from J, leaving 13 bases between them. The CDR3 consists of 14 residues. This chain's CDR3 is CASSDLFSHNEQFF. The CDR3 bases are TGTGCCAGCAGTGATCTCTTTAGCCATAATGAGCAGTTCTTC.

The chain couples TRBV7-3 to TRBJ2-1, with a tentative D call TRBD2 (5 bases). V was pared by 0 bases and J by 0 bases, with 12 bases between. The germline gives CDR1 SGHTA, CDR2 FQGTGA. CDR3 length: 17 amino acids. As DNA, the CDR3 is TGTGCCAGCAGCTTAACCCTGAGGGCGCACTCCTACAATGAGCAGTTCTTC. As protein: CASSLTLRAHSYNEQFF.

The rearrangement uses TRBV6-1 and TRBJ2-3, with TRBD1 matching over 8 bases. Looked up from germline, CDR1 is MNHNS and CDR2 is SASEGT. The CDR3 consists of 13 residues. V was clipped by 4 bases and J by 4 bases; unmatched bases: 1. Here the CDR3 DNA reads TGTGCCAGCAGTGGGACAGGGCCAGATACGCAGTATTTT. Translating it yields CASSGTGPDTQYF.

The chain uses TRBV10-2 and TRBJ2-7; 8 positions match TRBD1. The J segment lost 1 base and the V segment lost 6 bases, leaving 11 bases of the junction unmatched. Germline V lookup: CDR1 WSHSY, CDR2 SAAADI. The CDR3 length is 16 residues. As DNA, the CDR3 is TGCGCCAGCAGAGACAGGGGCCGGGTTAAATCCTACGAGCAGTACTTC. Its protein product is CASRDRGRVKSYEQYF.

V usage is TRBV7-2 and J usage is TRBJ2-7; D might be TRBD2 (6 bases). This CDR3 contains 17 residues. V lost 6 bases and J 0 bases, leaving 21 bases between the germline ends. CDR1 is SGHTA, CDR2 FQGNSA, per germline. In DNA form, the CDR3 reads TGTGCCAGCAGTTACAAGAGAGGGACTTCTTACTCCTACGAGCAGTACTTC. It yields the protein CASSYKRGTSYSYEQYF.

This clone was found a few times. The CDR3 region is CASSSTLTGSYGYTF. CDR3 DNA sequence: TGTGCCAGCAGCTCAACACTGACAGGGTCCTATGGCTACACCTTC. The gene calls are TRBV9 and TRBJ1-2; TRBD1 agrees at 7 bases. This CDR3 has 15 residues. Germline trimming cut 4 bases from V and 4 bases from J; bases unmatched to any gene: 10. CDR1 is SGDLS and CDR2 is YYNGEE in the germline V gene.

As regards this clone: Mismatch with germline at one junction end may stem from a read error. This CDR3 is CASSLGAQGREQFF. CDR3 DNA sequence: TGTGCTAGCAGCTTAGGGGCTCAGGGGAGAGAGCAGTTCTTC. The V and J genes are TRBV7-7 and TRBJ2-1; TRBD1 is a possible D gene (6 bases). Germline V gene data show CDR1 as SSHAT and CDR2 as FNYEAQ (reference sequence). The CDR3 is 14 amino acids.

This rearrangement joins TRBV5-1 to TRBJ2-3; D unresolved. V lost 3 bases, J lost 1 base, and 15 bases lay in between. Germline V gene sequence: CDR1 SGHRS, CDR2 YFSETQ. The CDR3 contains 16 residues. In DNA, the CDR3 is TGCGCCAGCAGCTCCGCCCCAAGTTCTGGCACAGATACGCAGTATTTT. Its protein is CASSSAPSSGTDTQYF.

V gene TRBV5-1 combines with J gene TRBJ1-3; D is unclear. The CDR3 runs to 15 residues. Trimming removed 0 bases at V and 2 bases at J, with 9 bases between. Germline CDR1 reads SGHRS; CDR2 reads YFSETQ. CDR3 in amino acids: CASSLGTSPGNTIYF. CDR3 DNA sequence: TGCGCCAGCAGCTTGGGGACTTCCCCTGGAAACACCATATATTTT.

A word on this clone: This specimen includes other DNA sequences encoding the same CDR3. The CDR3 sequence is CASSLFGSPYEQYF. The CDR3 DNA reads as TGTGCCAGCAGCTTATTCGGGAGTCCCTACGAGCAGTACTTC. This chain uses TRBV7-8 with TRBJ2-7; tentative D call: TRBD2 (6 bases). CDR1 and CDR2 (germline): SGHVS, FQNEAQ. V lost 2 bases, J lost 2 bases, and 10 bases lay in between. This CDR3 has 14 residues. The complete variable domain, with remaining parts taken from reference TRBV7-8 and TRBJ2-7, reads GAGVSQSPRYKVAKRGQDVALRCDPISGHVSLFWYQQALGQGPEFLTYFQNEAQLDKSGLPSDRFFAERPEGSVSTLKIQRTQQEDSAVYLCASSLFGSPYEQYFGPGTRLTVT.

The chain couples TRBV18 to TRBJ1-4; 7 positions match TRBD1. Germline trimming cut 3 bases from V and 2 bases from J; bases unmatched to any gene: 3. The germline V gene has CDR1 KGHSH and CDR2 LQKENI. CDR3 size: 15 residues. The chain's CDR3 is CASSPEGATNEKLFF. CDR3 coding DNA: TGTGCCAGCTCACCTGAGGGGGCGACTAATGAAAAACTGTTTTTT.

The rearrangement uses TRBV7-2 and TRBJ2-2; D is undetermined. The germline CDR1 and CDR2 sequences are SGHTA and FQGNSA. The CDR3 is 14 residues long. V was pared by 3 bases and J by 3 bases, with 8 bases between. The CDR3, as DNA: TGTGCCAGCAGCTTTCCCGGAGACACCGGGGAGCTGTTTTTT. Residues: CASSFPGDTGELFF.

Concerning this clone: The same CDR3 also results from other DNA sequences found in this sample. This chain uses TRBV5-1 with TRBJ1-3; D remains ambiguous. CDR1 is SGHRS and CDR2 is YFSETQ in the germline V gene. Trimming removed 0 bases at V and 4 bases at J, with 8 bases between. CDR3 size: 14 residues. CDR3 nucleotide sequence: TGCGCCAGCAGCTTGGCAGGTTACGGAAACACCATATATTTT. Translation gives CASSLAGYGNTIYF.

The V and J genes are TRBV28 and TRBJ1-2; D may be TRBD1 (5 bases). The length of the CDR3 is 13 residues. Germline lookup yields CDR1 MDHEN and CDR2 SYDVKM. Deletions cut 5 bases from V and 8 bases from J, with 15 bases between. The CDR3: CASSTGGEGGYTF. CDR3 bases: TGTGCCAGCAGTACGGGAGGGGAGGGCGGCTACACCTTC.

The gene calls are TRBV28 and TRBJ2-6; D remains ambiguous. The CDR3 runs to 13 residues. The ends were cut back, 6 bases at V and 2 bases at J, with 5 bases in the middle. Germline loops: CDR1 MDHEN, CDR2 SYDVKM. The CDR3 here is CASRSPGANVLTF. The CDR3 DNA sequence: TGTGCCAGCAGGTCCCCTGGGGCCAACGTCCTGACTTTC.

V usage is TRBV27 and J usage is TRBJ2-7; 9 bases map to TRBD1. Trimming cost V 3 bases and J 3 bases; bases outside gene matches: 6. Germline CDR1 and CDR2: MNHEY and SMNVEV (reference sequence). The CDR3 covers 15 residues. This CDR3 reads CASSFRKGQGYEQYF. In DNA form, the CDR3 reads TGTGCCAGCAGTTTTAGAAAGGGACAGGGCTACGAGCAGTACTTC.

This rearrangement joins TRBV5-1 to TRBJ2-2, with 10 bases lining up with TRBD1. J lost 7 bases, V lost 6 bases, and 9 bases had no gene match. The CDR3 is 15 residues long. From germline, CDR1 is SGHRS and CDR2 YFSETQ. This CDR3 is CASKTTGGSVGELFF. The CDR3 region has the DNA TGCGCCAGCAAGACGACAGGGGGCTCAGTCGGGGAGCTGTTTTTT.

The genes are TRBV5-1 and TRBJ1-3; no clear D gene. Trimming removed 0 bases from V and 4 bases from J, with 11 bases in between. The germline gives CDR1 SGHRS, CDR2 YFSETQ. The CDR3 is 15 residues long. The CDR3 reads CASSLDAGSGNTIYF. The CDR3 nucleotides read TGCGCCAGCAGCTTGGACGCGGGTTCGGGAAACACCATATATTTT.